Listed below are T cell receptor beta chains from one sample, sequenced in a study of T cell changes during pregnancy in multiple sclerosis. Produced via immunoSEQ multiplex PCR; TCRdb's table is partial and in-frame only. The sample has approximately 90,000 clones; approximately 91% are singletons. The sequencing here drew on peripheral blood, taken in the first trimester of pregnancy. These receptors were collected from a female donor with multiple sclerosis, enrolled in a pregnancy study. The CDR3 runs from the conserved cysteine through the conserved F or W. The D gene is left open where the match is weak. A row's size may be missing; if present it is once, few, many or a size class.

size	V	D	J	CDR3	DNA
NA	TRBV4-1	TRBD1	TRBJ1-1	CASTQRDRGLEAFF	TGCGCCAGCACCCAACGGGACAGGGGACTTGAAGCTTTCTTT
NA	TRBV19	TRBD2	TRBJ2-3	CASSSPRVAGGYTDTQYF	TGTGCCAGTAGTTCTCCGAGGGTAGCGGGGGGGTATACAGATACGCAGTATTTT
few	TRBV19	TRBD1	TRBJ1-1	CASIWTGLGTTEAFF	TGTGCCAGTATTTGGACAGGGTTGGGGACCACTGAAGCTTTCTTT
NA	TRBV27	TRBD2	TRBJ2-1	CASRARRTSGTSPAFTIEQFF	TGTGCCAGCAGGGCGAGGAGGACTAGCGGGACTAGTCCGGCCTTCACGATTGAGCAGTTCTTC
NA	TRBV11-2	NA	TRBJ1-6	CASSLQEGDSPLHF	TGTGCCAGCAGCCTACAAGAGGGCGACTCACCCCTCCACTTT
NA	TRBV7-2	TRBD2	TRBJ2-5	CASSLLGLAGDEETQYF	TGTGCCAGCAGCCTCCTTGGTTTAGCGGGAGACGAAGAGACCCAGTACTTC
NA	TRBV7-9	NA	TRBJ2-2	CASSLTVTATGTGELFF	TGTGCCAGCAGCTTAACGGTGACAGCGACGGGCACCGGGGAGCTGTTTTTT
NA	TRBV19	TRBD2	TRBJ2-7	CASSVGLAGGSSYEQYF	TGTGCCAGTAGTGTCGGACTAGCGGGAGGTAGCTCCTACGAGCAGTACTTC
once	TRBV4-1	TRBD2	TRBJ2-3	CASSQVAGGTDTQYF	TGCGCCAGCAGCCAAGTAGCGGGAGGCACAGATACGCAGTATTTT
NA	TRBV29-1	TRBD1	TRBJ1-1	CSVKGAWNTEAFF	TGCAGCGTCAAGGGGGCTTGGAACACTGAAGCTTTCTTT
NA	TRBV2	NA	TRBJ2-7	CATGRDSAREQYF	TGTGCCACCGGGAGGGACAGTGCCAGGGAGCAGTACTTC
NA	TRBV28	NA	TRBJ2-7	CASSWAHSTRYHYEQYF	TGTGCCAGCAGTTGGGCCCACAGCACTCGATACCACTACGAGCAGTACTTC
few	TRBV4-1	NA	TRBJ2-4	CASSQDKGLIQYF	TGCGCCAGCAGCCAAGACAAGGGGCTCATTCAGTACTTC
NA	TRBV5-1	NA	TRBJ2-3	CASRSSTDTQYF	TGCGCCAGCAGGTCGAGCACAGATACGCAGTATTTT
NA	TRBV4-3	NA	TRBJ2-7	CASSQDGSYEQYF	TGCGCCAGCAGCCAAGATGGGAGCTACGAGCAGTACTTC
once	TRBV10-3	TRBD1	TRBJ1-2	CAISDPDRGSRGYGYTF	TGTGCCATCAGTGATCCGGACAGGGGATCCCGGGGCTATGGCTACACCTTC
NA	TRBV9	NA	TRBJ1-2	CASSPRHAGYGYTF	TGTGCCAGCAGCCCCCGTCACGCGGGGTATGGCTACACCTTC
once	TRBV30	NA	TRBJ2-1	CAWSAGHLSYNEQFF	TGTGCCTGGAGTGCTGGACACCTATCCTACAATGAGCAGTTCTTC
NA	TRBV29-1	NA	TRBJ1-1	CSAGQNTEAFF	TGCAGCGCAGGACAGAACACTGAAGCTTTCTTT
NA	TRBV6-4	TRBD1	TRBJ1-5	CASSPSGTGCNQPQHF	TGTGCCAGCAGTCCGTCCGGGACAGGTTGTAATCAGCCCCAGCATTTT
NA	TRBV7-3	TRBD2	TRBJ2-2	CASSPGTSGTGELFF	TGTGCCAGCAGCCCAGGGACTAGCGGGACCGGGGAGCTGTTTTTT
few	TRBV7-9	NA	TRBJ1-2	CASSDPGEWGYGYTF	TGTGCCAGCAGCGATCCAGGGGAATGGGGCTATGGCTACACCTTC
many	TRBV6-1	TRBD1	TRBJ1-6	CASSRDRENSPLHF	TGTGCCAGCAGCCGGGACAGGGAAAATTCACCCCTCCACTTT
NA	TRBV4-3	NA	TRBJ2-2	CASSQFLRGPNTGELFF	TGCGCCAGCAGCCAATTCTTGCGGGGCCCGAACACCGGGGAGCTGTTTTTT
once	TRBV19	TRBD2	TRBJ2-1	CASSIGTSGSNEQFF	TGTGCCAGTAGTATCGGGACTAGCGGGAGTAATGAGCAGTTCTTC
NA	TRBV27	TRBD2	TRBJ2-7	CASTRVAGGPYEQYF	TGTGCCAGCACCCGAGTAGCGGGGGGCCCCTACGAGCAGTACTTC
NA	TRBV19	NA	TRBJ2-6	CASSMAQGGTGANVLTF	TGTGCCAGTAGTATGGCTCAGGGAGGCACTGGGGCCAACGTCCTGACTTTC
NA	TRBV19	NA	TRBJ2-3	CASSGGWDTQYF	TGTGCCAGTAGTGGGGGGTGGGATACGCAGTATTTT
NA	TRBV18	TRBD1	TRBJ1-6	CASAGTGNSPLHF	TGTGCCAGCGCCGGGACAGGGAATTCACCCCTCCACTTT
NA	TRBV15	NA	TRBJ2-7	CATSYTPGTYYEQYF	TGTGCCACCAGCTATACCCCCGGGACTTACTACGAGCAGTACTTC
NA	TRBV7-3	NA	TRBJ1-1	CASSLGQMNTEAFF	TGTGCCAGCAGCTTAGGACAGATGAACACTGAAGCTTTCTTT
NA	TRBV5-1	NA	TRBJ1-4	CASRRGTATNEKLFF	TGCGCCAGCCGGCGGGGTACAGCAACTAATGAAAAACTGTTTTTT
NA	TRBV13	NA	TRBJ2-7	CASSFSQGTNSYEQYF	TGTGCCAGCAGCTTCTCCCAGGGTACTAACTCCTACGAGCAGTACTTC
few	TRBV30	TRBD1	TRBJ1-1	CAWSVRTGGNTEAFF	TGTGCCTGGAGTGTTAGAACAGGGGGAAACACTGAAGCTTTCTTT
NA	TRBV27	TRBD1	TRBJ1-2	CASSPWDRGVRGYTF	TGTGCCAGCAGTCCCTGGGACAGGGGAGTCAGGGGCTACACCTTC
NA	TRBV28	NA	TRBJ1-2	CASGDEGTPSFGYTF	TGTGCCAGCGGGGACGAGGGGACTCCCTCCTTTGGCTACACCTTC
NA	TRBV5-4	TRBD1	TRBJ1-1	CASSQPGQGRAEAFF	TGTGCCAGCAGCCAACCGGGACAGGGGCGGGCTGAAGCTTTCTTT
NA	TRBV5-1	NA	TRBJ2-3	CASSSGESTDTQYF	TGCGCCAGCAGCTCCGGGGAAAGCACAGATACGCAGTATTTT
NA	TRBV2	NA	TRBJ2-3	CASSGNRVTDTQYF	TGTGCCAGCAGTGGTAACAGGGTCACAGATACGCAGTATTTT
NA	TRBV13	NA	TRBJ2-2	CASTQDSTNTGELFF	TGTGCCAGCACACAGGACAGTACGAACACCGGGGAGCTGTTTTTT
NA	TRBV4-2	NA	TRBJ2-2	CASSQGGSEFNTGELFF	TGTGCCAGCAGCCAAGGCGGATCGGAATTTAACACCGGGGAGCTGTTTTTT
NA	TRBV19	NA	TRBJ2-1	CASSIDRDLGQFF	TGTGCCAGTAGTATTGACAGAGACCTAGGGCAGTTCTTC
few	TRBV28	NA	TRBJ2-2	CASSQGDSNTGELFF	TGTGCCAGCAGCCAAGGGGACTCGAACACCGGGGAGCTGTTTTTT
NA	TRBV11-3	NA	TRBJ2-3	CASSLIRGRNTDTQYF	TGTGCCAGCAGCTTAATTCGGGGTAGAAACACAGATACGCAGTATTTT
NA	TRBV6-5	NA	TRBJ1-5	CASSWGEHQPQHF	TGTGCCAGCAGTTGGGGGGAACATCAGCCCCAGCATTTT
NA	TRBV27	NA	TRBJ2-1	CASSSSGNEQFF	TGTGCCAGCAGTTCCTCCGGCAATGAGCAGTTCTTC
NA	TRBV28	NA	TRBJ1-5	CASSLWVAQGNQPQHF	TGTGCCAGCAGTTTATGGGTGGCCCAGGGCAATCAGCCCCAGCATTTT
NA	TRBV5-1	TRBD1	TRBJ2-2	CASSFRGQGANTGELFF	TGCGCCAGCAGCTTCCGCGGACAGGGAGCGAACACCGGGGAGCTGTTTTTT
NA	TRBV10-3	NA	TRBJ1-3	CAIFRGGSGNTIYF	TGTGCCATCTTTCGAGGGGGCTCTGGAAACACCATATATTTT
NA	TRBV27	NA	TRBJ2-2	CASSLHHSGMNTGELFF	TGTGCCAGCAGTTTACACCATAGCGGAATGAACACCGGGGAGCTGTTTTTT
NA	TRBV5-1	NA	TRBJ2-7	CASSLVLQVDGEQYF	TGCGCCAGCAGCTTGGTACTACAGGTAGATGGCGAGCAGTACTTC
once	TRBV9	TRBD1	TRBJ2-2	CASRGTGGSGELFF	TGTGCCAGCAGAGGGACAGGGGGCTCCGGGGAGCTGTTTTTT
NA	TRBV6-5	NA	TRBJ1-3	CASSYSWAGSGNTIYF	TGTGCCAGCAGTTACTCCTGGGCAGGGTCTGGAAACACCATATATTTT
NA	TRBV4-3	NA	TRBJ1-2	CASSQALAGLSIYTF	TGCGCCAGCAGCCAAGCCCTAGCAGGATTGAGTATTTACACCTTC
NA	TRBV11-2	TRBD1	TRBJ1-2	CASSSGTGDGYTF	TGTGCCAGCAGCTCCGGGACAGGGGATGGCTACACCTTC
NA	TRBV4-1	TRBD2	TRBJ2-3	CASSHGLAGEDTQYF	TGCGCCAGCAGCCACGGACTAGCGGGGGAAGATACGCAGTATTTT
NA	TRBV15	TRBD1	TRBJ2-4	CATSRAVGTGGAKNIQYF	TGTGCCACCAGCAGAGCGGTCGGAACAGGGGGAGCCAAAAACATTCAGTACTTC